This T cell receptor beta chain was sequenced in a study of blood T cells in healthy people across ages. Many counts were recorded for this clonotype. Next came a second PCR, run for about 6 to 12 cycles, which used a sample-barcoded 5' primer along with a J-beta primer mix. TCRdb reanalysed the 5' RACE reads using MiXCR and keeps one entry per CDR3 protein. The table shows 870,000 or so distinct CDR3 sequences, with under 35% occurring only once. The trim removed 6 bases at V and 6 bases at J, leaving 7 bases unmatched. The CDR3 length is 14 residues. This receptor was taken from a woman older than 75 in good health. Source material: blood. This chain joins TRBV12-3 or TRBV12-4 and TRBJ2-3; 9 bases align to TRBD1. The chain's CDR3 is CASRRQGGADTQYF. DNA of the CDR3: TGTGCCAGCAGGAGACAGGGGGGGGCGGATACGCAGTATTTT.